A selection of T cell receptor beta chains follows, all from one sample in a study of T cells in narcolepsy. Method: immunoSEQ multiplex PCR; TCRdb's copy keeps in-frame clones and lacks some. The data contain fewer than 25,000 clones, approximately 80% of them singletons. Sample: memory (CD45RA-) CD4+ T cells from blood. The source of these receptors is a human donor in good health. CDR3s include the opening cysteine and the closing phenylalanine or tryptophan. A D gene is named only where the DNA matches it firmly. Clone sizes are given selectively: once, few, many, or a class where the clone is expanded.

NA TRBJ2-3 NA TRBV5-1 TGCGCCAGCAGCCAAACCAGCCCGGACTTTGATACGCAGTATTTT CASSQTSPDFDTQYF
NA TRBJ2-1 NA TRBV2 TGTGCCAGCAACGGGAACTACTACAATGAGCAGTTCTTC CASNGNYYNEQFF
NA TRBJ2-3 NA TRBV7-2 TGTGCCAGCAGCTTCAACCAGGGCGATACGCAGTATTTT CASSFNQGDTQYF
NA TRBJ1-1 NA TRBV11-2 TGTGCCAGCAGCTTAGCCCCCGCTGAAGCTTTCTTT CASSLAPAEAFF
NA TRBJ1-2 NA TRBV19 TGTGCCAGTAGTCCAGGGACGGCGGTAGGTGGCTACACCTTC CASSPGTAVGGYTF
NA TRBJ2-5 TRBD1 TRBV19 TGTGCCAGTAGTATTCTACAGGGGGAGACCCAGTACTTC CASSILQGETQYF
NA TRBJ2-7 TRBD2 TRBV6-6 TGTGCCAGCACTCCCGGGACTAGGGTCGTCTACGAGCAGTACTTC CASTPGTRVVYEQYF
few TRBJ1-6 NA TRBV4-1 TGCGCCAGCAGCCAAGGGCTACAGAATTCACCCCTCCACTTT CASSQGLQNSPLHF
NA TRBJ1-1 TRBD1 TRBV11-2 TGTGCCAGCAGCTCCTCGGACAGGGGGAACACTGAAGCTTTCTTT CASSSSDRGNTEAFF
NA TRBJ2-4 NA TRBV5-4 TGTGCCAGCAGCCTCCCAGCCCGGGGCGGAGGAGCCAAAAACATTCAGTACTTC CASSLPARGGGAKNIQYF
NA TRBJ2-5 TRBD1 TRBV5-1 TGCGCCAGCAGCCCAACGGCCGGGACAGGGGGCGCCGAGACCCAGTACTTC CASSPTAGTGGAETQYF
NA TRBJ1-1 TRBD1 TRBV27 TGTGCCAGCAGCCACAGGGGTTTGAACACTGAAGCTTTCTTT CASSHRGLNTEAFF
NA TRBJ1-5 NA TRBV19 TGTGCCAGTACGCAGGCTCTCGGGGGCAATCAGCCCCAGCATTTT CASTQALGGNQPQHF
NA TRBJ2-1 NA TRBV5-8 TGTGCCAGCCGAGAGGGTTTATCCTACAATGAGCAGTTCTTC CASREGLSYNEQFF
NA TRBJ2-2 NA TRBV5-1 TGCGCCATGAGCGGGGAGCTGTTTTTT CAMSGELFF
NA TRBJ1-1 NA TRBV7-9 TGTGCCAGCAGCTTGGGGAGGAACACTGAAGCTTTCTTT CASSLGRNTEAFF
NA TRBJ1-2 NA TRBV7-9 TGTGCCAGCAGCACCTTGGGAGACTATGGCTACACCTTC CASSTLGDYGYTF
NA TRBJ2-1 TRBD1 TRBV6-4 TGTGCCAGCAGTGGCGGACAGGGGAATCGGAATGAGCAGTTCTTC CASSGGQGNRNEQFF
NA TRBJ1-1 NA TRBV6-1 TGTGCCAGCAGTGAAGGGATAGGTTGGGAGGGGGGGAACACTGAAGCTTTCTTT CASSEGIGWEGGNTEAFF
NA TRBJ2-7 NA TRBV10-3 TGTGCCATCAGTGAGTCGGAGTACAACTACGAGCAGTACTTC CAISESEYNYEQYF
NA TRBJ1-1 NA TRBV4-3 TGCGCCAGCAGCCAAGATGCAGGTACGACAAGAGAAGCTTTCTTT CASSQDAGTTREAFF
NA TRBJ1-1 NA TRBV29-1 TGCAGCGGGGATACTAGGGGACGAGCTTTCTTT CSGDTRGRAFF
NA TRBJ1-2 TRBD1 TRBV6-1 TGTGCCAGCAGTACACAGGGGGGAATTGGCTACACCTTC CASSTQGGIGYTF
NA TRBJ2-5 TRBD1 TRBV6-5 TGTGCCAGCACTGGACAGGGAGGTGGAGAGACCCAGTACTTC CASTGQGGGETQYF
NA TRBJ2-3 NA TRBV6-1 TGTGCCAGCACCTTACAGGGAATAGATACGCAGTATTTT CASTLQGIDTQYF
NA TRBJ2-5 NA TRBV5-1 TGCGCCAGCAGCTTGGGGACCAGGGGTGGTGAGACCCAGTACTTC CASSLGTRGGETQYF
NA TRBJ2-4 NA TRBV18 TGTGCCAGCTCACCGGACGCGGGGGCCAAAAACATTCAGTACTTC CASSPDAGAKNIQYF
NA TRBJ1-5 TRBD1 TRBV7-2 TGTGCCAGCAGCCCGGACAGGGGCACTTGGCAGCCCCAGCATTTT CASSPDRGTWQPQHF
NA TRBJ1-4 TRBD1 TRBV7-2 TGTGCCAGCAGCTTACAGACAGGGATGTTCGAAAAACTGTTTTTT CASSLQTGMFEKLFF
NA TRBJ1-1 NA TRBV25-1 TGTGCCAGCAGTGCCATAGAAGGGGGGTACACTGAAGCTTTCTTT CASSAIEGGYTEAFF
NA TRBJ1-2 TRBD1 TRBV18 TGTGCCAGCTCACCGGACAGGGCCCACTATGGCTACACCTTC CASSPDRAHYGYTF
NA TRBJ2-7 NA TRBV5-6 TGTGCCAGCAGCTGGGGGCGTGGGGACTCCTACGAGCAGTACTTC CASSWGRGDSYEQYF
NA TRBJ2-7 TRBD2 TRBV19 TGTGCCAGTAGCATTGGACTAGCGGGGATTGCCTACGAGCAGTACTTC CASSIGLAGIAYEQYF
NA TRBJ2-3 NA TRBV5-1 TGCGCCAGCAGCGCCACCGGAGGAGATACGCAGTATTTT CASSATGGDTQYF